This entry features one T cell receptor (beta chain) sequence. The authors ran a second PCR of about 7 to 11 cycles using a sample-barcoded 5' primer and a J-beta primer mix. Every single cDNA molecule received a tag from a template-switch adaptor with 12 random nucleotides. TCRdb redid the calling of the 5' RACE reads with MiXCR, one entry per CDR3 protein. Of about 1.8 million distinct CDR3 sequences detected, roughly 52% appear once; the ten largest clones hold approximately 2%. This sample was taken from a study of blood T cells in healthy people across ages. The CDR3 contains 19 residues. Germline V gene data show CDR1 as LGHNA and CDR2 as YNFKEQ. The V and J ends lost 1 base and 2 bases, in that order; junction bases with no gene match: 9. Each sample used at least 6 million PBMCs.

The clonotype was recovered from a woman aged 35 to 49 in good health. Sample: blood. The chain employs TRBV4-2 and TRBJ2-3; 13 nucleotides line up with TRBD2. Written as DNA, the CDR3 is TGTGCCAGCAGCCAAGCCCGCACTAGCGGGGGGGCGGACACAGATACGCAGTATTTT. Encoded protein: CASSQARTSGGADTDTQYF.